Listed below are T cell receptor beta chains from one sample, sequenced in a study of human versus mouse CDR3 diversity and MHC coevolution. Assay used: immunoSEQ multiplex PCR; TCRdb lists only in-frame clones, some missing. The sample lists 50,000 to 65,000 clones; approximately 94% were seen once. The material sequenced was naive CD4+ T cells from blood. These receptors were obtained from a person in their sixties in good health. Each CDR3 is given with its conserved first and last residue. The D gene is left open where the match is weak. Clone size is not always given. Where it is, it says once, few, many or a class for expanded clones.

v_gene: TRBV5-1; d_gene: .; j_gene: TRBJ1-5; abundance: .; CDR3nt: TGCGCCAGCAGCTTGGGGGCAGGAAATCAGCCCCAGCATTTT; CDR3aa: CASSLGAGNQPQHF
v_gene: TRBV5-1; d_gene: TRBD2; j_gene: TRBJ2-2; abundance: .; CDR3nt: TGCGCCAGCAGCTTGGAACTAGCGGGAGGTACCGGGGAGCTGTTTTTT; CDR3aa: CASSLELAGGTGELFF
v_gene: TRBV7-3; d_gene: .; j_gene: TRBJ1-1; abundance: .; CDR3nt: TGTGCCAGCAGCTTTTCAGGGGATATGAACACTGAAGCTTTCTTT; CDR3aa: CASSFSGDMNTEAFF
v_gene: TRBV5-4; d_gene: .; j_gene: TRBJ2-7; abundance: once; CDR3nt: TGTGCCAGCAGCCTCGCAGGCTTCGACGAGCAGTACTTC; CDR3aa: CASSLAGFDEQYF
v_gene: TRBV7-9; d_gene: .; j_gene: TRBJ2-3; abundance: .; CDR3nt: TGTGCCAGCAGCTTAGGGCTAGTCACAGATACGCAGTATTTT; CDR3aa: CASSLGLVTDTQYF
v_gene: TRBV15; d_gene: .; j_gene: TRBJ2-3; abundance: .; CDR3nt: TGTGCCACCAGCAGAGATCCCGGGGATACGCAGTATTTT; CDR3aa: CATSRDPGDTQYF
v_gene: TRBV5-1; d_gene: .; j_gene: TRBJ2-3; abundance: .; CDR3nt: TGCGCCAGCACCCTCGAGGATACGCAGTATTTT; CDR3aa: CASTLEDTQYF
v_gene: TRBV9; d_gene: .; j_gene: TRBJ2-7; abundance: .; CDR3nt: TGTGCCAGCAGCGCCGAGTTGGGGGGTGGCGAGCAGTACTTC; CDR3aa: CASSAELGGGEQYF
v_gene: TRBV5-1; d_gene: TRBD2; j_gene: TRBJ2-3; abundance: .; CDR3nt: TGCGCCAGCAGCAGGGGGGGACTAGGTACAGATACGCAGTATTTT; CDR3aa: CASSRGGLGTDTQYF
v_gene: TRBV11-1; d_gene: TRBD2; j_gene: TRBJ2-7; abundance: .; CDR3nt: TGTGCCAGCAGCTATGGACTAGCGGGAGCCGAGCAGTACTTC; CDR3aa: CASSYGLAGAEQYF
v_gene: TRBV6-1; d_gene: TRBD1; j_gene: TRBJ2-7; abundance: .; CDR3nt: TGTGCCAGCAGTGCCCTACAGGGGGCCCACGAGCAGTACTTC; CDR3aa: CASSALQGAHEQYF
v_gene: TRBV30; d_gene: .; j_gene: TRBJ1-5; abundance: .; CDR3nt: TGTGCCTGGAGCGGGACTGGGCCCGCCCAGGACCCCAGGAATCAGCCCCAGCATTTT; CDR3aa: CAWSGTGPAQDPRNQPQHF
v_gene: TRBV15; d_gene: TRBD1; j_gene: TRBJ2-7; abundance: .; CDR3nt: TGTGCCACCAGCAGAGGGACCGGGACAGGGTCCTACGAGCAGTACTTC; CDR3aa: CATSRGTGTGSYEQYF
v_gene: TRBV6-6; d_gene: TRBD2; j_gene: TRBJ2-7; abundance: .; CDR3nt: TGTGCCAGCAGTTACTCTGGACTAGCGGGAAGGTACGAGCAGTACTTC; CDR3aa: CASSYSGLAGRYEQYF
v_gene: TRBV29-1; d_gene: .; j_gene: TRBJ1-1; abundance: .; CDR3nt: TGCAGCGTTGAAGGTTTTCAGAACACTGAAGCTTTCTTT; CDR3aa: CSVEGFQNTEAFF
v_gene: TRBV5-6; d_gene: TRBD2; j_gene: TRBJ2-1; abundance: .; CDR3nt: TGTGCCAGCAGCTTTTTACCGGGAGGGTACAATGAGCAGTTCTTC; CDR3aa: CASSFLPGGYNEQFF
v_gene: TRBV19; d_gene: .; j_gene: TRBJ1-1; abundance: once; CDR3nt: TGTGCCAGTACCAGAGAGGGTGTCTACACTGAAGCTTTCTTT; CDR3aa: CASTREGVYTEAFF
v_gene: TRBV19; d_gene: TRBD1; j_gene: TRBJ1-1; abundance: .; CDR3nt: TGTGCCAGTAGTGACCCCAGGGGGCTCGGCACTGAAGCTTTCTTT; CDR3aa: CASSDPRGLGTEAFF
v_gene: TRBV27; d_gene: .; j_gene: TRBJ2-7; abundance: .; CDR3nt: TGTGCCAGCGGGTTTATGAACAGGGTAGGCTACGAGCAGTACTTC; CDR3aa: CASGFMNRVGYEQYF
v_gene: TRBV27; d_gene: .; j_gene: TRBJ1-6; abundance: .; CDR3nt: TGTGCCCGGTACCGGGGTAGCGAGAATTCACCCCTCCACTTT; CDR3aa: CARYRGSENSPLHF
v_gene: TRBV4-2; d_gene: .; j_gene: TRBJ1-5; abundance: once; CDR3nt: TGTGCCAGCAGCCAAGACTGGAGTAGCAATCAGCCCCAGCATTTT; CDR3aa: CASSQDWSSNQPQHF
v_gene: TRBV5-4; d_gene: TRBD1; j_gene: TRBJ1-2; abundance: .; CDR3nt: TGTGCCAGCAGCTTGGACAGGGGAAGTGGCTACACCTTC; CDR3aa: CASSLDRGSGYTF
v_gene: TRBV10-3; d_gene: TRBD2; j_gene: TRBJ2-1; abundance: .; CDR3nt: TGTGCCATCAGTGAGGCGGGACTAGCCGTTGAGCAGTTCTTC; CDR3aa: CAISEAGLAVEQFF
v_gene: TRBV2; d_gene: .; j_gene: TRBJ1-3; abundance: once; CDR3nt: TGTGCCAGCAGCGAGTTGGGAAACACCATATATTTT; CDR3aa: CASSELGNTIYF
v_gene: TRBV5-1; d_gene: .; j_gene: TRBJ1-1; abundance: .; CDR3nt: TGCGCCAGCAGCCCCACAATGAACACTGAAGCTTTCTTT; CDR3aa: CASSPTMNTEAFF
v_gene: TRBV11-3; d_gene: TRBD1; j_gene: TRBJ2-7; abundance: .; CDR3nt: TGTGCCAGCAGCCCCAGGACAGGGAAGGAGTACGAGCAGTACTTC; CDR3aa: CASSPRTGKEYEQYF
v_gene: TRBV5-1; d_gene: TRBD2; j_gene: TRBJ2-3; abundance: .; CDR3nt: TGCGCCAGCAGCTTGGGGGGACTAGCGACGTATACGCAGTATTTT; CDR3aa: CASSLGGLATYTQYF
v_gene: TRBV12-5; d_gene: TRBD2; j_gene: TRBJ2-2; abundance: .; CDR3nt: TGTGCTAGTGGTTTGGTCCAGGGGACTAGCGGGAGTCCGAACACCGGGGAGCTGTTTTTT; CDR3aa: CASGLVQGTSGSPNTGELFF
v_gene: TRBV5-1; d_gene: TRBD2; j_gene: TRBJ2-3; abundance: .; CDR3nt: TGCGCCAGCAGCTCGCCGGCCGGGAGGGGCACAGATACGCAGTATTTT; CDR3aa: CASSSPAGRGTDTQYF
v_gene: TRBV6-1; d_gene: TRBD1; j_gene: TRBJ1-1; abundance: .; CDR3nt: TGTGCCAGCAGATGGGACAGGAACACTGAAGCTTTCTTT; CDR3aa: CASRWDRNTEAFF
v_gene: TRBV5-1; d_gene: TRBD1; j_gene: TRBJ1-2; abundance: .; CDR3nt: TGCGCCAGCAGCTTGGACAGGGGCCTAAGCTATGGCTACACCTTC; CDR3aa: CASSLDRGLSYGYTF
v_gene: TRBV7-2; d_gene: .; j_gene: TRBJ1-1; abundance: .; CDR3nt: TGTGCCAGCACCGTCACACCGAACACTGAAGCTTTCTTT; CDR3aa: CASTVTPNTEAFF
v_gene: TRBV27; d_gene: TRBD2; j_gene: TRBJ2-3; abundance: .; CDR3nt: TGTGCCAGCAGAACTAGCGGGACCACAGATACGCAGTATTTT; CDR3aa: CASRTSGTTDTQYF
v_gene: TRBV27; d_gene: TRBD1; j_gene: TRBJ2-7; abundance: .; CDR3nt: TGTGCCAGCAGCAGTTTATCAGGCAGGGGGAGATCCTACGAGCAGTACTTC; CDR3aa: CASSSLSGRGRSYEQYF
v_gene: TRBV5-1; d_gene: TRBD2; j_gene: TRBJ2-1; abundance: .; CDR3nt: TGCGCCAGCAGCTTGGGGGGGACCGGGACTACATACAATGAGCAGTTCTTC; CDR3aa: CASSLGGTGTTYNEQFF
v_gene: TRBV6-1; d_gene: TRBD2; j_gene: TRBJ2-7; abundance: .; CDR3nt: TGTGCCAGCAGTGAAGCGGTAGCGGGAAGGCCCTCCTCCTACGAGCAGTACTTC; CDR3aa: CASSEAVAGRPSSYEQYF
v_gene: TRBV5-5; d_gene: .; j_gene: TRBJ2-1; abundance: .; CDR3nt: TGTGCCAGCAGCTTGGATTCTAGCACCAATGAGCAGTTCTTC; CDR3aa: CASSLDSSTNEQFF